This TCR beta chain was captured in a study of T cells in Graves' hyperthyroidism and ophthalmopathy (dated by TCRdb to between 2018 and 2021). For context, the study as a whole: Peripheral blood samples were taken at initial diagnosis, before any treatment was given. TCR V-J signatures able to tell the groups apart were searched for in a discovery cohort of 90 to 100 patients, of whom around 42 had Graves' ophthalmopathy and roughly 59 had stable Graves' hyperthyroidism. An independent validation cohort of some 18 hyperthyroidism patients and 17 patients who later progressed to ophthalmopathy tested prospective prediction of ophthalmopathy. For training and testing, the roughly 100 patients in the discovery cohort were randomly divided in a 7:3 ratio. In about 6 Graves' hyperthyroidism patients, the study also compared T-cell repertoires from thyroid tissue with T-cell repertoires from blood. After blood sampling, hyperthyroidism patients were treated with methimazole at a starting dose of 30 mg daily, and ophthalmopathy patients were treated with high-dose intravenous methylprednisolone. The paper reports TCR Vbeta CDR3 sequencing of some 140 peripheral blood samples: some 41 ophthalmopathy, under 80 hyperthyroidism and around 17 progressor patients. What the work shows at the level of the full study, not this receptor alone: Ophthalmopathy was separated from stable hyperthyroidism by a 13 V-J signature model, with approximately 86% sensitivity and around 81% specificity obtained in cross-validation and 80%/75% obtained in testing. No statistical method was used to fix the sample size in advance, and group allocation was not hidden from the investigators. In validation, the model predicted progression to ophthalmopathy with roughly 70% sensitivity and about 73% specificity, a median of about 6.7 months before onset. Most expanded thyroid clonotypes (frequency above 0.001) were also detected in blood, suggesting blood repertoires may reflect thyroid immune responses.

A patient counted as having stable Graves' hyperthyroidism if no progression to ophthalmopathy occurred over 18 months of follow-up. Hyperthyroidism patients were aged 18 to 65 years and newly diagnosed, with disease duration of less than 2 months. Patients with uncontrolled infections, other autoimmune diseases, pregnancy or lactation were excluded. Diagnoses were based on clinical symptoms, serum thyroxine and TRAb, thyroid ultrasound and orbital computed tomography. PBMCs were isolated from 7.5 to 10 ml of fresh peripheral blood by Ficoll-Paque density gradient centrifugation. Trizol reagent was used to extract total RNA, and RNA quality was then checked on an Agilent 2100 Bioanalyzer. Trimming removed 1 base from V and 1 base from J, leaving 14 bases between the germline ends. The CDR3 holds 16 amino acids from the cysteine to the phenylalanine. Just CDR3 DNA is preserved here, 48 bases in frame from base 1. From the germline V gene (reference sequence), CDR1 is DFQATT and CDR2 is SNEGSKA.

This clonotype was counted at least ten times. The target of this receptor is not known. Base qualities are not provided; no much larger clone lies one nucleotide away. The TCR beta CDR3 regions were amplified from the RNA transcripts. A first-round RT-PCR of the TCR CDR3 used the HTBI primer set with the Qiagen OneStep RT-PCR kit. The libraries were constructed in a second round of multiplex PCR and then size-selected and purified. Paired-end sequencing of the libraries was performed with 100 bp reads on an Illumina HiSeq2000. Per the source publication's procedure: SOAPnuke was used to process the raw data, removing reads that contained adapters or uncalled bases, had a mean Phred below 15, or lacked an exact match to the constant primer or identifier. COPE v1.2.5 was used to merge the high-quality paired reads, and each unique nucleotide sequence was defined as a clonotype. MiTCR v1.1 was used to align the clonotypes against IMGT TRBV, TRBD and TRBJ reference segments. The analysis included only V-J combinations with a frequency above 0.0001, which together covered around 99% of the repertoires. The TCS score was defined as F50 (clonal expansion) divided by E x V (chaos), with BLOSUM62-based TCRdist calculated between CDR3 peptides within each V-J. Welch's t-statistics and random forest reduced 514 V-J features to 13, which were used in a naive Bayes classifier (R e1071). TCRdb ran its own pipeline on the public reads, namely fastp trimming at Q25 and MiXCR clone calling, and kept in-frame beta chains. Every CDR3 protein is listed once, alongside the most common genes and DNA of its rows. These V and J calls are TCRdb output, not the study's own analysis. Within this sample are under 650,000 distinct CDR3 sequences, with 15% to 20% of them counted one time only. The biggest ten clones account for about 3.8% of the sample.

The chain is made from TRBV20-1 and TRBJ2-1; the D gene cannot be resolved reliably. Sequences were obtained from blood. The clonotype originates from a woman under 40 with Graves' hyperthyroidism. CDR3 reads: CSARVIGASSYNEQFF. The nucleotides read TGCAGTGCTAGAGTTATAGGAGCATCGTCCTACAATGAGCAGTTCTTC.